One and the same sample provided the 26 T cell receptor beta chains below, sequenced in a study of blood T cell repertoires in COVID-19. Method: immunoSEQ multiplex PCR; TCRdb's copy keeps in-frame clones and lacks some. The sample has about 380,000 clones; 88% are singletons. The sequenced material came from PBMCs or T cells enriched from blood (not recorded which). Every receptor here comes from a woman under 30 who had recovered from COVID-19.

The chain has TRBV6-1 and TRBJ2-7; tentative D call: TRBD2 (5 bases). The length of the CDR3 is 17 residues. V lost 2 bases to trimming and J lost 0 bases, with 17 bases between them. In germline, CDR1 is MNHNS, CDR2 SASEGT. The CDR3 DNA sequence: TGTGCCAGCAGTGAATCGGGGATCTCCATTTTCTCCTACGAGCAGTACTTC. Protein product: CASSESGISIFSYEQYF.

Only a few counts were recorded for this clone. The chain combines TRBV5-6 with TRBJ2-4, with D hard to call. The germline V gene has CDR1 SGHDT and CDR2 YYEEEE. Trimming pared 2 bases from V and 4 bases from J, leaving 7 bases between. The CDR3 length is 13 residues. The CDR3 sequence is CASSFGRKNIQYF. DNA for the CDR3: TGTGCCAGCAGCTTCGGCAGGAAAAACATTCAGTACTTC.

The V call is TRBV5-1, the J call TRBJ2-1; 13 bases line up with TRBD2. This CDR3 contains 16 residues. The V gene's germline CDR1 is SGHRS and CDR2 YFSETQ. The V gene end was trimmed by 5 bases and the J gene end by 3 bases; junction bases not matched to a gene: 5. In DNA, the CDR3 is TGCGCCAGCAGTCCCGGGACTAGCGGGGTCTACAATGAGCAGTTCTTC. Its translation: CASSPGTSGVYNEQFF.

The CDR3: CAISSTGNEQFF. The CDR3 nucleotides are TGTGCCATCAGTTCTACAGGGAATGAGCAGTTCTTC. This chain connects TRBV10-3 to TRBJ2-1; weak D call: TRBD1 (6 bases). Trimming stripped 5 bases from V and 7 bases from J, with 9 bases between. Germline V gene lookup returns CDR1 ENHRY and CDR2 SYGVKD. The CDR3 is made up of 12 amino acids.

The chain is built from TRBV30 and TRBJ1-2; D might be TRBD1 (6 bases). The length of the CDR3 is 13 residues. CDR1 is GTSNPN and CDR2 is SVGIG in the germline V gene (reference sequence). Between the trimmed V and J ends, which lost 7 bases and 8 bases, there was a span of 20 bases. This CDR3 is CALRGSRGTGYTF. In DNA form, the CDR3 reads TGTGCCTTACGCGGTTCGAGGGGGACAGGCTACACCTTC.

The rearrangement uses TRBV29-1 and TRBJ1-1, with D tentatively TRBD1 (5 bases). The V gene lost 6 bases and the J gene lost 1 base, with 18 bases spanning the gap. The CDR3 consists of 15 residues. Germline CDR1 is SQVTM and CDR2 is ANQGSEA. The chain's CDR3 is CSVEPIRQTNTEAFF. In DNA, the CDR3 is TGCAGCGTAGAGCCTATAAGACAGACGAACACTGAAGCTTTCTTT.

The CDR3 DNA sequence: TGTGCCAGTAGTCGAGGGGGCCGCGAGCAGTACTTC. Translated, it gives CASSRGGREQYF. The rearrangement links TRBV19 to TRBJ2-7; 7 bases agree with TRBD1. Germline assignment: CDR1 LNHDA and CDR2 SQIVND (reference sequence). The junction had 4 bases not matched to a gene; V was cut back by 5 bases and J by 6 bases. The CDR3 length is 12 residues.

The CDR3 region is CAWSADSPLHF. The CDR3 bases are TGTGCCTGGAGCGCGGATTCACCCCTCCACTTT. This chain joins TRBV30 and TRBJ1-6; unclear D gene. This CDR3 is built from 11 residues. From germline, CDR1 is GTSNPN and CDR2 SVGIG (reference sequence). V lost 3 bases and J lost 8, with 5 bases in between. The variable domain in full, with the rest retrieved from reference TRBV30 and TRBJ1-6, is SQTIHQWPATLVQPVGSPLSLECTVEGTSNPNLYWYRQAAGRGLQLLFYSVGIGQISSEVPQNLSASRPQDRQFILSSKKLLLSDSGFYLCAWSADSPLHFGNGTRLTVT.

The rearrangement links TRBV2 to TRBJ1-5; the D is unclear. The germline CDR1 and CDR2 sequences are SNHLY and FYNNEI. The V end was cut by 3 bases, the J end by 4 bases, with 16 bases between. The CDR3 contains 16 residues. For the CDR3, the DNA is TGTGCCAGCAGTGATGAATCTGCGTACGGGAATCAGCCCCAGCATTTT. Protein: CASSDESAYGNQPQHF.

The chain links TRBV4-1 to TRBJ1-1; 9 positions agree with TRBD1. CDR1 is MGHRA, CDR2 YSYEKL, per germline. V lost 5 bases and J lost 3; bases outside the gene matches: 4. CDR3 size: 14 residues. The CDR3 protein is CASSGQGIHTEAFF. DNA of the CDR3: TGCGCCAGCAGCGGACAGGGGATCCACACTGAAGCTTTCTTT.

The chain is built from TRBV7-2 and TRBJ2-2; D may be TRBD2 (5 bases). Germline V lookup: CDR1 SGHTA, CDR2 FQGNSA. V lost 6 bases and J 4 bases, leaving 12 bases between the germline ends. The CDR3 has 14 amino acids. The CDR3: CASRADELTGELFF. The CDR3 region has the DNA TGTGCCAGCAGAGCGGACGAGCTCACCGGGGAGCTGTTTTTT.

V and J are TRBV3-1 (or the pseudogene TRBV3-2) and TRBJ1-6; tentatively, D is TRBD1 (5 bases). Trimming stripped 0 bases from V and 10 bases from J, with 13 bases between. The CDR3 contains 15 residues. Germline V gene sequence: CDR1 LGHDT, CDR2 YNNKEL (reference sequence). CDR3 sequence (DNA): TGTGCCAGCAGCCAAGATTTGGGGCTGGGCTCACCCCTCCACTTT. Protein: CASSQDLGLGSPLHF.

In its sample, this clone was seen once. The chain uses TRBV10-3 and TRBJ1-1; the D is unclear. Germline V gives CDR1 ENHRY, CDR2 SYGVKD. The length of the CDR3 is 13 residues. V was trimmed by 0 bases and J by 10 bases, leaving 12 bases between them. The CDR3 reads CAISESAQKVAFF. CDR3 in DNA: TGTGCCATCAGTGAGTCGGCCCAGAAAGTAGCTTTCTTT.

The table lists this clone with many counts. The rearrangement links TRBV7-6 to TRBJ1-5; tentative D call: TRBD1 (6 bases). From germline, CDR1 is SGHVS and CDR2 FNYEAQ. CDR3 length: 16 residues. The V end lost 2 bases, the J end lost 4 bases, and 15 bases lay between the germline ends. The CDR3 bases are TGTGCCAGCAGCTTAATTGCAGGGGAAGGAAATCAGCCCCAGCATTTT. The encoded protein is CASSLIAGEGNQPQHF.

The chain joins TRBV30 to TRBJ1-5; D unclear. The length of the CDR3 is 13 residues. The germline CDR1 and CDR2 sequences are GTSNPN and SVGIG (reference sequence). V was cut by 0 bases and J by 4 bases, with 7 bases left in between. The CDR3 sequence: CAWSVGRNQPQHF. The CDR3 DNA reads as TGTGCCTGGAGTGTCGGGAGGAATCAGCCCCAGCATTTT.

The J gene is TRBJ2-7, the V gene TRBV11-3; D unresolved. Germline loops: CDR1 SGHNT, CDR2 YENEEA. The V end lost 5 bases, the J end lost 0 bases, and 14 bases lay between the germline ends. The CDR3 is 15 amino acids. Written as DNA, the CDR3 is TGTGCCAGCAGCCCAGGCCCAGGAAGCTCCTACGAGCAGTACTTC. Its protein product is CASSPGPGSSYEQYF.

The V and J genes are TRBV5-6 and TRBJ1-1; TRBD1 might be the D (5 bases). Germline assignment: CDR1 SGHDT and CDR2 YYEEEE. V lost 0 bases to trimming and J lost 0 bases, with 9 bases between them. The CDR3 runs 15 residues. The CDR3 DNA is TGTGCCAGCAGCTTGGTGTCAGGGTTGAACACTGAAGCTTTCTTT. Its translation is CASSLVSGLNTEAFF.

The rearrangement links TRBV7-2 to TRBJ2-2; D possibly corresponds to TRBD2 (6 bases). The CDR3 runs to 15 residues. Germline lookup yields CDR1 SGHTA and CDR2 FQGNSA. V was clipped by 3 bases and J by 5 bases, with 13 bases between them. CDR3 DNA: TGTGCCAGCAGCTTGACGACTAGGGGAACCGGGGAGCTGTTTTTT. This codes for CASSLTTRGTGELFF.

J is TRBJ1-1 and V is TRBV12-3 or TRBV12-4; D unclear. V was cut by 5 bases and J by 8 bases, with 12 bases left in between. The CDR3 extends over 12 amino acids. CDR3 coding DNA: TGTGCCAGCAGTCCCGTTGGCCAGGAAGCTTTCTTT. It yields the protein CASSPVGQEAFF.

CDR3 nucleotides: TGCGCCAGCAGCCAAGACTGGTGGGCAGGGGCGGACAATGAGCAGTTCTTC. Protein product: CASSQDWWAGADNEQFF. The V gene is TRBV4-1, the J gene TRBJ2-1; possible D gene TRBD1, 6 bases. Deletions cut 0 bases from V and 5 bases from J, with 17 bases between. This CDR3 has 17 amino acids. Germline values: CDR1 MGHRA, CDR2 YSYEKL.

The chain is built from TRBV9 and TRBJ2-1, with 9 positions matching TRBD2. The CDR3 is 17 residues long. With 1 base clipped from V and 9 bases from J, the junction kept 14 bases outside the gene matches. Germline V gene sequence: CDR1 SGDLS, CDR2 YYNGEE. The CDR3 nucleotides are TGTGCCAGCAGCGTATCTCCTTCGGCGGGGGGGCCAGGTGAGCAGTTCTTC. The encoded protein is CASSVSPSAGGPGEQFF.

J is TRBJ1-5 and V is TRBV19, with 7 bases identical to TRBD1. Germline V gives CDR1 LNHDA, CDR2 SQIVND (reference sequence). Trimming removed 6 bases from V and 7 bases from J; junction bases left unmatched: 15. This CDR3 is 16 amino acids long. CDR3 amino acids: CASRTEWTGGRQPQHF. The CDR3 nucleotides are TGTGCCAGTAGGACCGAATGGACAGGAGGAAGGCAGCCCCAGCATTTT.

The chain employs TRBV6-5 and TRBJ1-2, with D tentatively TRBD1 (5 bases). The CDR3 is 15 amino acids. Germline V gives CDR1 MNHEY, CDR2 SVGAGI. V lost 7 bases to trimming and J lost 5 bases, with 20 bases between them. This CDR3 is CASTRGTHGRYGYTF. The CDR3 nucleotides read TGTGCCAGCACCAGAGGGACTCACGGGAGGTATGGCTACACCTTC.

The chain joins TRBV5-1 to TRBJ2-3, with 8 positions matching TRBD1. There are 15 residues in the CDR3. V lost 6 bases, J lost 0 bases, and 6 bases stayed unmatched. The germline V gene has CDR1 SGHRS and CDR2 YFSETQ. CDR3 DNA sequence: TGCGCCAGCACGAGAACAGGGGGAAGCACAGATACGCAGTATTTT. Translation: CASTRTGGSTDTQYF.

This sequence joins TRBV7-6 and TRBJ2-7; the D gene is possibly TRBD1 (7 bases). CDR3 length: 16 residues. Germline values: CDR1 SGHVS, CDR2 FNYEAQ. Trimming cost V 5 bases and J 2 bases, with 19 bases left between them. CDR3 DNA sequence: TGTGCCAGCAGCCCTAGAGGGGCAGGGGGGACCTACGAGCAGTACTTC. As protein: CASSPRGAGGTYEQYF. Full variable domain (missing parts from reference TRBV7-6 and TRBJ2-7): GAGVSQSPRYKVTKRGQDVALRCDPISGHVSLYWYRQALGQGPEFLTYFNYEAQQDKSGLPNDRFSAERPEGSISTLTIQRTEQRDSAMYRCASSPRGAGGTYEQYFGPGTRLTVT.

This clone was observed many times. V is TRBV4-1 and J is TRBJ1-1; 7 bases agree with TRBD1. The V gene's germline CDR1 is MGHRA and CDR2 YSYEKL. J gave up 3 bases and V 4 bases, and 8 bases lay outside the gene matches. CDR3 size: 15 residues. The CDR3 protein is CASSLRQGEDTEAFF. CDR3 in DNA: TGCGCCAGCAGCCTTCGACAGGGTGAGGACACTGAAGCTTTCTTT.